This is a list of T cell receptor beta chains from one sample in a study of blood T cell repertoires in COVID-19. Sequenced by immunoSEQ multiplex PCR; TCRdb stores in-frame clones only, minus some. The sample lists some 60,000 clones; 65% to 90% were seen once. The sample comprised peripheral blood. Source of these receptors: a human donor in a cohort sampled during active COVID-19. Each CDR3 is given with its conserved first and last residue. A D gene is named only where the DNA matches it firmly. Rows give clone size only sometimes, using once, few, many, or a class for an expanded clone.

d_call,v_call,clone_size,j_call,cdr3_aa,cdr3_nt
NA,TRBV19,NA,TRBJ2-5,CASSSDTLETQYF,TGTGCCAGTAGCTCCGACACCCTAGAGACCCAGTACTTC
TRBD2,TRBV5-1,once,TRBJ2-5,CASSLGTSGGARETQYF,TGCGCCAGCAGCTTGGGGACTAGCGGGGGGGCGCGGGAGACCCAGTACTTC
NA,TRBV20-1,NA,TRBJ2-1,CSASRTQRSEQFF,TGCAGTGCTAGTCGGACACAGCGCTCCGAGCAGTTCTTC
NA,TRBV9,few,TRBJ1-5,CASSSGGLGQPQHF,TGTGCCAGCAGCTCGGGGGGCTTGGGACAGCCCCAGCATTTT
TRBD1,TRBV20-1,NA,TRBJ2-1,CSASRTGGSGEQFF,TGCAGTGCTAGTAGGACAGGGGGCTCGGGGGAGCAGTTCTTC
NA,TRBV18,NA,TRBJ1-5,CASSPPLGGISNQPQHF,TGTGCCAGCTCACCACCCTTGGGGGGGATTAGCAATCAGCCCCAGCATTTT
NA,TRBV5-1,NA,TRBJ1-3,CASSLAGQHQNTIYF,TGCGCCAGCAGCTTGGCCGGACAGCACCAAAACACCATATATTTT
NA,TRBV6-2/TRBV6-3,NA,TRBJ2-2,CASSHGWNTGELFF,TGTGCCAGCAGCCACGGGTGGAACACCGGGGAGCTGTTTTTT
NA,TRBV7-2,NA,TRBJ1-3,CASSLQGISGNTIYF,TGTGCCAGCAGCCTACAGGGTATTTCGGGGAACACCATATATTTT
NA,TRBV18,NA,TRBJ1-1,CASSPVAAGGFLGNTEAFF,TGTGCCAGCTCACCGGTGGCTGCGGGGGGCTTTCTTGGAAACACTGAAGCTTTCTTT
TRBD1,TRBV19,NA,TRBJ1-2,CASSFDRGHGYTF,TGTGCCAGTAGTTTCGACAGGGGACATGGCTACACCTTC
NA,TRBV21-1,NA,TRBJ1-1,CASTRQKNTEAFF,TGTGCCAGCACCCGACAGAAGAACACTGAAGCTTTCTTT
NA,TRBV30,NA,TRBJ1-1,CAWSGGGADTEAFF,TGTGCCTGGAGTGGAGGCGGGGCGGACACTGAAGCTTTCTTT
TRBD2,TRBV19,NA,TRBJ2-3,CASPPTTHSSGGALTDTQYF,TGTGCCAGTCCCCCGACCACTCACTCTAGCGGGGGAGCTCTCACAGATACGCAGTATTTT
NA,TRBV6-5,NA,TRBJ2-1,CASSSLGVGSYNEQFF,TGTGCCAGCAGTTCCCTCGGGGTGGGGTCCTACAATGAGCAGTTCTTC
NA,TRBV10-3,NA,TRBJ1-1,CAIRGAGRATEAFF,TGTGCCATCAGAGGAGCAGGCAGGGCCACTGAAGCTTTCTTT
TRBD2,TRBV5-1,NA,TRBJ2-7,CASSLAPTSGAYEQYF,TGCGCCAGCAGCTTGGCCCCGACTAGCGGGGCCTACGAGCAGTACTTC
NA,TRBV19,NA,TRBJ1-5,CASTPGASNQPQHF,TGTGCCAGTACCCCTGGGGCGAGCAATCAGCCCCAGCATTTT
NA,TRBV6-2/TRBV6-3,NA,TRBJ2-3,CASSYSSRDTDTQYF,TGTGCCAGCAGTTACTCGTCTAGAGACACAGATACGCAGTATTTT
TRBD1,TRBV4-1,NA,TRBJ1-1,CASSPDRANTEAFF,TGCGCCAGCAGCCCCGACAGGGCTAACACTGAAGCTTTCTTT
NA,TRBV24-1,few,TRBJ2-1,CATSDSGGLYNEQFF,TGTGCCACCAGTGATTCGGGGGGCCTGTACAATGAGCAGTTCTTC
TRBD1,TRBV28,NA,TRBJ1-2,CASRPGETGVGYTF,TGTGCCAGCAGGCCGGGGGAGACAGGGGTGGGCTACACCTTC
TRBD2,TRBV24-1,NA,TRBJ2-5,CATSDSGGPQETQYF,TGTGCCACCAGTGACAGCGGGGGACCCCAAGAGACCCAGTACTTC
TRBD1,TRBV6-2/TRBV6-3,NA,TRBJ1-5,CASSQQGDQPQHF,TGTGCCAGCAGTCAACAGGGGGACCAGCCCCAGCATTTT
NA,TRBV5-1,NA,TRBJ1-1,CASSLGQPNTEAFF,TGCGCCAGCAGCTTGGGACAGCCGAACACTGAAGCTTTCTTT
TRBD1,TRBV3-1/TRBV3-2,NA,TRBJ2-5,CASTPDRAVRETQYF,TGTGCCAGCACCCCGGACAGGGCGGTAAGAGAGACCCAGTACTTC
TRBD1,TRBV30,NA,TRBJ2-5,CAWSTSTGAETQYF,TGTGCCTGGAGTACCTCGACAGGGGCAGAGACCCAGTACTTC
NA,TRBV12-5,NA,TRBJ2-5,CASGLVPRQGGETQYF,TGTGCTAGTGGTTTGGTCCCGAGACAGGGAGGAGAGACCCAGTACTTC
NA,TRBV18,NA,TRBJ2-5,CASSPSGTGGPQETQYF,TGTGCCAGCTCACCCTCGGGGACGGGGGGCCCGCAAGAGACCCAGTACTTC
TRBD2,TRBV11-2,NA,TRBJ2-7,CASSLDPSGGAYEQYF,TGTGCCAGCAGCTTAGATCCTAGCGGGGGGGCCTACGAGCAGTACTTC
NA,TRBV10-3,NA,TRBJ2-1,CAISGGGATGSYNEQFF,TGTGCCATCAGTGGAGGAGGGGCCACGGGGTCCTACAATGAGCAGTTCTTC
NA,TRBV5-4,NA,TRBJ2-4,CASSFRGATDIQYF,TGTGCCAGCAGCTTCCGGGGGGCAACTGACATTCAGTACTTC
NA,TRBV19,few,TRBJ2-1,CASSIPPTHEQFF,TGTGCCAGTAGTATCCCCCCTACCCATGAGCAGTTCTTC
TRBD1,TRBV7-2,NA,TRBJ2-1,CASSLTGDGYNEQFF,TGTGCCAGCAGCTTGACAGGGGATGGGTACAATGAGCAGTTCTTC
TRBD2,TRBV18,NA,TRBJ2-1,CASSPPGGSGGSYNEQFF,TGTGCCAGCTCACCACCGGGGGGTAGCGGGGGCTCCTACAATGAGCAGTTCTTC
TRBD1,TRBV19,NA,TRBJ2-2,CATGTGQLTGELFF,TGTGCCACCGGAACGGGACAGTTAACCGGGGAGCTGTTTTTT
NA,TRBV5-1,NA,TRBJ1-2,CASSSEGNYGYTF,TGCGCCAGCAGCTCGGAGGGGAACTATGGCTACACCTTC
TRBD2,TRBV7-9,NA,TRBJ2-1,CASSFSGGGYNEQFF,TGTGCCAGCAGCTTTAGCGGGGGGGGCTACAATGAGCAGTTCTTC
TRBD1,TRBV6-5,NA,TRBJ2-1,CASSFRDRGGYEQFF,TGTGCCAGCAGTTTCCGGGACAGGGGGGGGTATGAGCAGTTCTTC
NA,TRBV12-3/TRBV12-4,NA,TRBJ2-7,CASRGAASYEQYF,TGTGCCAGCCGCGGTGCTGCTTCCTACGAGCAGTACTTC
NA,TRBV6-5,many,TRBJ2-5,CASGRGDQETQYF,TGTGCCAGTGGCAGGGGGGATCAAGAGACCCAGTACTTC
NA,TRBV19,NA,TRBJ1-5,CASSDSSNQPQHF,TGTGCCAGTAGTGACAGTAGCAATCAGCCCCAGCATTTT
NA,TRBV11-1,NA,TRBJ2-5,CASSLGQQETQYF,TGTGCCAGCAGCTTAGGACAACAAGAGACCCAGTACTTC
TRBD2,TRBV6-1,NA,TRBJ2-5,CASSETSGGGYETQYF,TGTGCCAGCAGTGAAACTAGCGGGGGGGGTTATGAGACCCAGTACTTC
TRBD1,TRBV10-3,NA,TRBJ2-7,CASGTGGEYEQYF,TGTGCCAGCGGCACAGGGGGCGAGTACGAGCAGTACTTC
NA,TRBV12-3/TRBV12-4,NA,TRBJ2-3,CATGHGGTDTQYF,TGTGCCACGGGACATGGAGGCACAGATACGCAGTATTTT
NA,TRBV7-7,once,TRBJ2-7,CASSLRQGGIYEQYF,TGTGCCAGCAGCTTGAGGCAGGGCGGTATCTACGAGCAGTACTTC
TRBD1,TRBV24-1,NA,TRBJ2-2,CATSDRVPGQGHTGELFF,TGTGCCACCAGTGACAGGGTCCCGGGACAGGGCCACACCGGGGAGCTGTTTTTT
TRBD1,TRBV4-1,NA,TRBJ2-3,CASSQRYGTGVPDTQYF,TGCGCCAGCAGCCAAAGGTATGGGACAGGGGTCCCAGATACGCAGTATTTT
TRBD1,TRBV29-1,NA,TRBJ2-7,CSVAGRGRLEQYF,TGCAGCGTTGCGGGCAGGGGGCGACTCGAGCAGTACTTC
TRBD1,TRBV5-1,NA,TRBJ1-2,CASSVTGDDGYTF,TGCGCCAGCAGCGTGACAGGGGACGATGGCTACACCTTC
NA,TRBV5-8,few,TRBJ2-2,CASSLSGDGTGELFF,TGTGCCAGCAGTCTTTCCGGGGATGGCACCGGGGAGCTGTTTTTT
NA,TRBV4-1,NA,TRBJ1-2,CASSQVTANYGYTF,TGCGCCAGCAGCCAAGTCACAGCTAACTATGGCTACACCTTC
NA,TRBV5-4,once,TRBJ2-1,CASSLDGLQTYNEQFF,TGTGCCAGCAGCTTGGATGGACTCCAAACCTACAATGAGCAGTTCTTC
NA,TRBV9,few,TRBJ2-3,CASSVGLEDTQYF,TGTGCCAGCAGCGTAGGACTCGAAGATACGCAGTATTTT
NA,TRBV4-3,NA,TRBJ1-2,CASSQDLRQGLANYGYTF,TGCGCCAGCAGCCAAGATCTTAGGCAGGGGTTAGCTAACTATGGCTACACCTTC